The following is a T cell receptor beta chain sequence with its context. The antigen is undetermined. This record belongs to a study of cytomegalovirus exposure and HLA in healthy donors. Assay used: immunoSEQ multiplex PCR; TCRdb lists only in-frame clones, some missing. The sample records more than 60,000 clones, around 97% being singletons. Looked up from germline, CDR1 is LNHDA and CDR2 is SQIVND (reference sequence). Trimming pared 3 bases from V and 11 bases from J, leaving 26 bases between. The CDR3 extends over 17 amino acids. The study's findings and limits: The TCR clusters that emerged in the first cohort tended, a later analysis found, to co-occur in the approximately 110 validation repertoires. Overall, approximately 150 TCR beta chains were annotated as cytomegalovirus-associated. Many donors carried some public TCRs, although rarity characterized most TCR sequences.

The donors were in the approximately 130-subject validation cohort, distinct from the approximately 700-subject first cohort. Sequencing was carried out using PBMCs. This sequence joins TRBV19 and TRBJ1-5, with a tentative D call TRBD1 (6 bases). This TCR was sampled from a woman under 30 in good health and CMV-seropositive. The CDR3 region is CASSITGGRGPGGTQHF. CDR3 DNA: TGTGCCAGTAGTATTACGGGAGGCAGGGGCCCCGGGGGGACCCAGCATTTT.